One sample yielded the 7 T cell receptor beta chains listed below, sequenced in a study of T cell repertoires in cytomegalovirus infection (dated by TCRdb to the late 2010s). For sequencing, an Illumina HiSeq 1500 was employed. Through fastp at Q25 and MiXCR, TCRdb rebuilt clones from the public reads, retaining in-frame beta chains. Each CDR3 protein gets just one entry, which takes the most common genes and DNA from the rows behind it. Across this sample there are roughly 630,000 distinct CDR3 sequences, with 20% to 25% seen only once. The top ten clonotypes cover less than 10% of the sample. The sequenced sample was CD8+ T cells from PBMCs. The receptors were gathered from a human donor in good health (CMV status not recorded). Some clones in this sample may be carry-over from other donors' samples.

This clonotype was found a few times. CDR3 DNA: TGTGCCAGCAGTTACCCCGGGACTAGCGGGGGGACCTACGAGCAGTACGTC. It translates to CASSYPGTSGGTYEQYV. The chain carries TRBV6-2 or TRBV6-3 and TRBJ2-7; 15 nucleotides agree with TRBD2. CDR1 is MNHEY and CDR2 is SVGEGT in the germline V gene. Unmatched junction bases numbered 4, after V lost 2 bases and J lost 2 bases. The CDR3 is made up of 17 amino acids.

The genes are TRBV7-9 and TRBJ2-2; 8 bases are shared with TRBD1. Germline lookup yields CDR1 SEHNR and CDR2 FQNEAQ (reference sequence). The CDR3 runs to 15 residues. V gave up 4 bases and J gave up 4 bases; unmatched junction bases: 5. The CDR3 protein is CASSSTGASTGELFF. CDR3 coding DNA: TGTGCCAGCAGCTCGACAGGGGCGAGCACCGGGGAGCTGTTTTTT.

This clonotype was counted many times. The chain carries TRBV6-6 and TRBJ2-5, with TRBD2 identical over 7 bases. The CDR3 runs 15 residues. Trimming cost V 7 bases and J 5 bases; bases outside gene matches: 13. Germline CDR1 is MNHNY and CDR2 is SVGAGI (reference sequence). The CDR3 nucleotides are TGTGCCAGCACCTCCTGGGGGGACGGGAGGGAGACCCAGTACTTC. Encoded protein: CASTSWGDGRETQYF.

With respect to this clonotype: A read error is possible here, since a much larger clone lies one base away. The rearrangement uses TRBV7-4 and TRBJ2-1; 9 bases line up with TRBD1. CDR3 size: 16 residues. Germline V gives CDR1 SGHVT, CDR2 SQSDAQ. CDR3 residues: CASSFSGQGNRNGQFF. The CDR3 coding sequence is TGTGCCAGCAGCTTCTCGGGACAGGGTAACCGGAATGGGCAGTTCTTC.

Many counts were recorded for this clonotype. In DNA, the CDR3 is TGTGCCAGCAGCCCAAGCCAGGGACCGATGAAGTTAGGCTACACCTTC. It translates to CASSPSQGPMKLGYTF. This sequence joins TRBV7-2 and TRBJ1-2; possibly TRBD1 for D (5 bases). CDR3 length equals 16 residues. Deletions cut 5 bases from V and 8 bases from J, with 24 bases between. Germline V gene data show CDR1 as SGHTA and CDR2 as FQGNSA.

This clonotype was counted only a few times. The chain employs TRBV7-8 and TRBJ2-2; possibly TRBD2 for D (6 bases). Trimming took 5 bases from V and 7 from J, leaving 14 bases between them. CDR1 is SGHVS, CDR2 FQNEAQ, per germline. This CDR3 is 14 amino acids long. As DNA, the CDR3 is TGTGCCAGCAGCCCTGGAGGGGTCTACGGGGAGCTGTTTTTT. It yields the protein CASSPGGVYGELFF. The full variable domain, its missing parts supplied by reference TRBV7-8 and TRBJ2-2, is GAGVSQSPRYKVAKRGQDVALRCDPISGHVSLFWYQQALGQGPEFLTYFQNEAQLDKSGLPSDRFFAERPEGSVSTLKIQRTQQEDSAVYLCASSPGGVYGELFFGEGSRLTVL.

The sample holds a few counts of this clonotype. The rearrangement uses TRBV10-3 and TRBJ2-5; tentatively, D is TRBD1 (6 bases). Per germline, CDR1 ENHRY and CDR2 SYGVKD. V was pared by 7 bases and J by 2 bases, with 20 bases between. The length of the CDR3 is 16 residues. The chain's CDR3 is CAITPRGERGQETQYF. For the CDR3, the DNA is TGTGCCATCACCCCCCGGGGAGAAAGGGGGCAAGAGACCCAGTACTTC.